This TCR beta chain derives from a study of T-cell memory formation after mild COVID-19. There are 15 residues in the CDR3. J was trimmed by 4 bases and V by 3 bases; bases with no gene match: 8. Germline values: CDR1 DFQATT, CDR2 SNEGSKA (reference sequence). This clonotype turned up a few times. MiXCR, run by TCRdb on the 5' RACE reads, gives a single entry per CDR3 protein. The top ten hold about 3.3% of the sample, which has roughly 160,000 distinct CDR3 sequences, about an eighth seen once. This TCR came from a man younger than 35 who had mild COVID-19 (a few samples of this study predate the infection). Cell type and time point are not known. What was sequenced was PBMCs or a T cell subset sorted from them (not recorded which). The genes are TRBV20-1 and TRBJ2-3, with 9 bases lining up with TRBD2. CDR3 nucleotides: TGCAGTGCTAGCCTCGGGGCGGGGGGGCCAGATACGCAGTATTTT. Amino acids: CSASLGAGGPDTQYF.